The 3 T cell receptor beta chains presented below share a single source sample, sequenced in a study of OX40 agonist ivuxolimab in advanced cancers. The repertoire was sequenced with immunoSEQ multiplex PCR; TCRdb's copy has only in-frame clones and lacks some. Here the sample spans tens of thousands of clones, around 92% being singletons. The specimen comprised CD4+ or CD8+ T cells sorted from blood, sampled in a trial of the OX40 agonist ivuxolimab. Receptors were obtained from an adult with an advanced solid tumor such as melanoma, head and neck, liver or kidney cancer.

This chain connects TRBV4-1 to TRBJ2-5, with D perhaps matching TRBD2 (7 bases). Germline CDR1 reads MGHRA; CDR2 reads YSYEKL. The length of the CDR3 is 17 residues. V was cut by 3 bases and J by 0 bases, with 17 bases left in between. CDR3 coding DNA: TGCGCCAGCAGCCAGGACTTTGGGGGGGCTAACCAAGAGACCCAGTACTTC. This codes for CASSQDFGGANQETQYF.

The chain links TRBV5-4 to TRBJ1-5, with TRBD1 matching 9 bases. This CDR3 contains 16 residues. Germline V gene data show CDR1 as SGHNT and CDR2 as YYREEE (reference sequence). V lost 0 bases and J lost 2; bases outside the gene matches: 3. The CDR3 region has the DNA TGTGCCAGCAGCTTGGGGGACAGGGCGGGCAATCAGCCCCAGCATTTT. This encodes CASSLGDRAGNQPQHF.

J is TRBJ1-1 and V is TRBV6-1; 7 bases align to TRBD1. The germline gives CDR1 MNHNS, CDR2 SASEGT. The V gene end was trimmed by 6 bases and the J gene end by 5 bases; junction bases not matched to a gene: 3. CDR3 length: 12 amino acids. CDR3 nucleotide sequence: TGTGCCAGCAGGTCGACAGGGACTGAAGCTTTCTTT. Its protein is CASRSTGTEAFF.